A single sample gave rise to the 30 T cell receptor beta chains below, sequenced in a study of blood T cell repertoires in COVID-19. Only in-frame clones appear in the TCRdb table, and some are missing; sequencing was by immunoSEQ multiplex PCR. The repertoire holds over 65,000 clones, with around 90% as singletons. Sequenced input: peripheral blood. These receptors were obtained from a woman older than 75 with acute or convalescent COVID-19.

The chain employs TRBV9 and TRBJ1-1, with 7 bases identical to TRBD1. CDR3 length equals 15 residues. Trimming removed 0 bases from V and 1 base from J; junction bases left unmatched: 3. Germline values: CDR1 SGDLS, CDR2 YYNGEE. CDR3 bases: TGTGCCAGCAGCGTAGTTGGGACAGCGAACACTGAAGCTTTCTTT. Translation gives CASSVVGTANTEAFF.

The chain carries TRBV29-1 and TRBJ1-1, with 8 bases that match TRBD1. CDR3 length: 13 amino acids. Per germline, CDR1 SQVTM and CDR2 ANQGSEA. With V trimmed by 6 bases and J by 0 bases, 3 bases remained unmatched. In nucleotides, the CDR3 is TGCAGCGTAGACAGGGGTATGAACACTGAAGCTTTCTTT. Amino acid sequence: CSVDRGMNTEAFF.

This chain links TRBV19 with TRBJ1-2, with 7 bases fitting TRBD1. Germline V gene data show CDR1 as LNHDA and CDR2 as SQIVND (reference sequence). V trimming: 6 bases; J trimming: 3 bases; junction bases outside the gene matches: 1. The CDR3 length is 12 residues. The CDR3 DNA reads TGTGCCAGTAGGGACAGGCACTATGGCTACACCTTC. It translates to CASRDRHYGYTF.

The chain couples TRBV7-9 to TRBJ1-2; maybe TRBD1 (5 bases). The CDR3 covers 14 residues. In germline, CDR1 is SEHNR, CDR2 FQNEAQ (reference sequence). Trimming removed 1 base from V and 4 bases from J, with 10 bases in between. CDR3 in amino acids: CASSLGQWGYGYTF. CDR3 bases: TGTGCCAGCAGCTTAGGACAGTGGGGCTATGGCTACACCTTC.

This rearrangement joins TRBV5-6 to TRBJ1-2; 8 nucleotides align to TRBD1. The V gene's germline CDR1 is SGHDT and CDR2 YYEEEE. Trimming took 4 bases from V and 5 from J; bases not matched to a gene: 4. The CDR3 runs 13 residues. The CDR3 here is CASSGQGAYGYTF. CDR3 coding DNA: TGTGCCAGCAGCGGACAGGGTGCATATGGCTACACCTTC.

The rearrangement links TRBV2 to TRBJ2-3; a weak D match, TRBD1 (6 bases). The CDR3 loop spans 17 amino acids. V was pared by 4 bases and J by 3 bases, with 20 bases between. Germline-derived CDR1 and CDR2 are SNHLY and FYNNEI. The DNA of the CDR3 is TGTGCCAGCAGTGGGACAGAGTTTTCGGTAGGAACAGATACGCAGTATTTT. Translating gives CASSGTEFSVGTDTQYF.

The V gene is TRBV19, the J gene TRBJ1-2, with TRBD1 as a possible D gene (5 bases). Germline CDR1 and CDR2: LNHDA and SQIVND (reference sequence). The germline V and J ends were trimmed by 4 bases and 7 bases, with 16 bases remaining between them. The CDR3 runs 14 residues. CDR3 sequence (DNA): TGTGCCAGTAGTAATGCGGGGCTTCAAGGTGGCTACACCTTC. This sequence encodes CASSNAGLQGGYTF.

The V call is TRBV19, the J call TRBJ2-4, with TRBD1 matching over 8 bases. Trimming cost V 4 bases and J 0 bases; bases outside gene matches: 14. The CDR3 loop spans 19 amino acids. Per germline, CDR1 LNHDA and CDR2 SQIVND (reference sequence). Here the CDR3 DNA reads TGTGCCAGTAGTACCCGGACAGGGATAAGAGGACTAGCCAAAAACATTCAGTACTTC. Its protein is CASSTRTGIRGLAKNIQYF.

This clone was found a few times. V and J are TRBV2 and TRBJ2-5; 7 bases map to TRBD2. CDR3 length equals 16 residues. Germline V gene sequence: CDR1 SNHLY, CDR2 FYNNEI. The V segment lost 4 bases and the J segment 1 base; nucleotides outside the gene matches: 9. The CDR3 nucleotides read TGTGCCAGCAGTGGTTTGCGGGAGTGGACCCAAGAGACCCAGTACTTC. This codes for CASSGLREWTQETQYF.

This clone was observed once. The chain carries TRBV18 and TRBJ2-3; 9 nucleotides match TRBD2. This CDR3 region has 17 residues. J gave up 5 bases and V 3 bases, and 12 bases lay outside the gene matches. CDR1 is KGHSH and CDR2 is LQKENI in the germline V gene. The CDR3 DNA sequence: TGTGCCAGCTCACCTACCAGCCTTGCGGGGGGGGAAGATACGCAGTATTTT. This encodes CASSPTSLAGGEDTQYF.

J is TRBJ2-2 and V is TRBV5-1; 9 positions match TRBD1. With 1 base clipped from V and 5 bases from J, the junction kept 3 bases outside the gene matches. From germline, CDR1 is SGHRS and CDR2 YFSETQ. The CDR3 is made up of 15 amino acids. CDR3 region: CASSLQGQGTGELFF. CDR3 nucleotides: TGCGCCAGCAGCTTGCAGGGACAGGGAACCGGGGAGCTGTTTTTT.

V usage is TRBV6-6 and J usage is TRBJ2-2, with 13 bases that match TRBD2. In germline, CDR1 is MNHNY, CDR2 SVGAGI (reference sequence). The CDR3 extends over 15 amino acids. The V gene end was trimmed by 8 bases and the J gene end by 5 bases; junction bases not matched to a gene: 5. The CDR3 sequence: CASAGTSGTTGELFF. DNA of the CDR3: TGTGCCAGCGCGGGGACTAGCGGGACTACCGGGGAGCTGTTTTTT.

The chain combines TRBV9 with TRBJ1-6; D gene uncertain. This CDR3 has 14 amino acids. V was pared by 4 bases and J by 7 bases, with 12 bases between. The germline CDR1 and CDR2 sequences are SGDLS and YYNGEE. The chain's CDR3 is CASSLTPDNSPLHF. The CDR3 DNA sequence: TGTGCCAGCAGCTTGACACCTGACAATTCACCCCTCCACTTT.

The rearrangement uses TRBV3-1 (or the pseudogene TRBV3-2) and TRBJ2-7, with a weak D call TRBD2 (5 bases). Germline V gene lookup returns CDR1 LGHDT and CDR2 YNNKEL (reference sequence). V lost 4 bases, J lost 9 bases, and 10 bases lay in between. The CDR3 has 11 amino acids. CDR3 in amino acids: CASSLGDGQYF. The DNA of the CDR3 is TGTGCCAGCAGCCTGGGAGACGGGCAGTACTTC.

The CDR3 reads CASSVGLASPPSYNEQFF. The CDR3 coding sequence is TGCGCCAGCAGCGTTGGACTAGCGAGTCCCCCTTCCTACAATGAGCAGTTCTTC. V gene TRBV5-1 combines with J gene TRBJ2-1; 9 bases map to TRBD2. There are 18 residues in the CDR3. In germline, CDR1 is SGHRS, CDR2 YFSETQ. J was trimmed by 1 base and V by 4 bases; bases with no gene match: 12.

The genes are TRBV18 and TRBJ2-3, with 10 bases fitting TRBD1. CDR1 KGHSH and CDR2 LQKENI come from the germline V gene. This CDR3 has 16 residues. J lost 4 bases, V lost 4 bases, and 8 bases had no gene match. In DNA form, the CDR3 reads TGTGCCAGCTCACGCACCGGGACAGGGGTTGCAGATACGCAGTATTTT. The encoded protein is CASSRTGTGVADTQYF.

The chain uses TRBV6-5 and TRBJ1-6, with D unclear. The germline gives CDR1 MNHEY, CDR2 SVGAGI. V lost 6 bases and J 4 bases, leaving 10 bases between the germline ends. This CDR3 comprises 14 residues. For the CDR3, the DNA is TGTGCCAGCAGAATCCCGGGATATAATTCACCCCTCCACTTT. Protein sequence: CASRIPGYNSPLHF.

This chain links TRBV7-9 with TRBJ1-5; D may be TRBD1 (6 bases). CDR3 length: 14 amino acids. The ends were cut back, 5 bases at V and 7 bases at J, with 15 bases in the middle. Germline V gives CDR1 SEHNR, CDR2 FQNEAQ (reference sequence). CDR3 bases: TGTGCCAGCAGCCAAACAGGGTACGGCCAGCCCCAGCATTTT. This gives the protein CASSQTGYGQPQHF.

The J gene is TRBJ2-1, the V gene TRBV5-1, with D perhaps TRBD1 (6 bases). The V end was cut by 1 base, the J end by 7 bases, with 15 bases between. Germline assignment: CDR1 SGHRS and CDR2 YFSETQ. This CDR3 spans 15 amino acids. The CDR3 coding sequence is TGCGCCAGCAGCTTGCGGCAGGGGCAAGGGAATGAGCAGTTCTTC. This encodes CASSLRQGQGNEQFF.

The rearrangement joins TRBV6-1 to TRBJ1-2; 9 bases line up with TRBD1. After removal of 1 base from V and 4 bases from J, the junction contained 4 bases not matched to a gene. CDR3 size: 15 residues. The V gene's germline CDR1 is MNHNS and CDR2 SASEGT. CDR3 sequence: CASSEGGQGVYGYTF. The DNA for the CDR3 is TGTGCCAGCAGTGAAGGGGGACAGGGAGTCTATGGCTACACCTTC.

The V call is TRBV5-1, the J call TRBJ1-4, with TRBD1 identical over 9 bases. Germline V gene sequence: CDR1 SGHRS, CDR2 YFSETQ. CDR3 size: 14 residues. J gave up 6 bases and V 2 bases, and 2 bases lay outside the gene matches. CDR3 nucleotides: TGCGCCAGCAGCTTCGACAGGGGGGATGAAAAACTGTTTTTT. Translation: CASSFDRGDEKLFF.

The V call is TRBV5-1, the J call TRBJ2-3, with D possibly TRBD1 on 5 matching bases. V lost 10 bases and J lost 0, with 18 bases in between. The germline V gene encodes CDR1 SGHRS and CDR2 YFSETQ. The length of the CDR3 is 15 residues. The CDR3 coding sequence is TGCGCCGGAACCGAGCAAGGGGCTAGCACAGATACGCAGTATTTT. Amino acid sequence: CAGTEQGASTDTQYF.

The CDR3 here is CASSFGSGRRNEQFF. In nucleotides, the CDR3 is TGTGCCAGCAGCTTTGGTAGCGGGAGGAGGAATGAGCAGTTCTTC. The rearrangement links TRBV7-3 to TRBJ2-1, with 10 positions matching TRBD2. Germline V gene lookup returns CDR1 SGHTA and CDR2 FQGTGA. Trimming cost V 3 bases and J 7 bases; bases outside gene matches: 6. The CDR3 has 15 amino acids. Looking up the rest from reference TRBV7-3 and TRBJ2-1 gives the full variable domain: GAGVSQTPSNKVTEKGKYVELRCDPISGHTALYWYRQSLGQGPEFLIYFQGTGAADDSGLPNDRFFAVRPEGSVSTLKIQRTERGDSAVYLCASSFGSGRRNEQFFGPGTRLTVL.

V and J are TRBV10-3 and TRBJ2-5; D gene uncertain. Trimming cost V 3 bases and J 1 base, with 6 bases left between them. Germline CDR1 reads ENHRY; CDR2 reads SYGVKD. The CDR3 loop spans 13 amino acids. The CDR3 sequence is CAISDVAQETQYF. For the CDR3, the DNA is TGTGCCATCAGTGATGTGGCCCAAGAGACCCAGTACTTC.

The chain joins TRBV5-6 to TRBJ2-7; 7 bases are a match to TRBD2. There are 15 residues in the CDR3. The germline CDR1 and CDR2 sequences are SGHDT and YYEEEE. With 4 bases clipped from V and 0 bases from J, the junction kept 7 bases outside the gene matches. In DNA, the CDR3 is TGTGCCAGCAGCGTTGGGGGGGTACCCTCCTACGAGCAGTACTTC. This translates into CASSVGGVPSYEQYF.

The chain uses TRBV5-8 and TRBJ2-2; D is unclear. The length of the CDR3 is 13 residues. CDR1 is SGHTS and CDR2 is YDEGEE in the germline V gene. V lost 1 base and J lost 6, with 7 bases in between. The CDR3 sequence: CASSLRFAGELFF. CDR3 nucleotides: TGTGCCAGCAGCTTGCGGTTTGCCGGGGAGCTGTTTTTT. The complete variable domain, with remaining parts taken from reference TRBV5-8 and TRBJ2-2, reads EAGVTQSPTHLIKTRGQQATLRCSPISGHTSVYWYQQALGLGLQFLLWYDEGEERNRGNFPPRFSGRQFPNYSSELNVNALELEDSALYLCASSLRFAGELFFGEGSRLTVL.

The chain has TRBV28 and TRBJ2-3; D is undetermined. The germline CDR1 and CDR2 sequences are MDHEN and SYDVKM. The CDR3 contains 12 residues. Trimming removed 3 bases from V and 2 bases from J, with 3 bases in between. The CDR3: CASSLYTDTQYF. As DNA, the CDR3 is TGTGCCAGCAGTTTGTACACAGATACGCAGTATTTT. The full variable domain, rest sourced from reference TRBV28 and TRBJ2-3, is DVKVTQSSRYLVKRTGEKVFLECVQDMDHENMFWYRQDPGLGLRLIYFSYDVKMKEKGDIPEGYSVSREKKERFSLILESASTNQTSMYLCASSLYTDTQYFGPGTRLTVL.

The rearrangement links TRBV29-1 to TRBJ1-2, with 11 bases fitting TRBD1. After removal of 7 bases from V and 6 bases from J, the junction contained 1 base not matched to a gene. Germline CDR1 reads SQVTM; CDR2 reads ANQGSEA. This CDR3 spans 11 amino acids. The CDR3 nucleotides read TGCAGCGCGGGACAGGGGGATGGCTACACCTTC. Translating gives CSAGQGDGYTF.

V is TRBV19 and J is TRBJ2-2; 7 nucleotides align to TRBD1. CDR3 size: 15 residues. Germline assignment: CDR1 LNHDA and CDR2 SQIVND (reference sequence). V lost 5 bases and J lost 4; bases outside the gene matches: 7. This chain's CDR3 is CASSQTGMGTGELFF. CDR3 nucleotides: TGTGCCAGTAGTCAGACAGGGATGGGCACCGGGGAGCTGTTTTTT.

V gene TRBV11-1 combines with J gene TRBJ2-7, with 8 bases that match TRBD2. Germline-derived CDR1 and CDR2 are SGHAT and FQDESV (reference sequence). The V and J ends lost 3 bases and 2 bases, in that order; junction bases with no gene match: 6. The CDR3 sequence is 15 residues long. The CDR3 DNA reads TGTGCCAGCAGCTTGGGCGGGAGGCCGCCCTACGAGCAGTACTTC. It is translated as CASSLGGRPPYEQYF.